One sample yielded the 19 T cell receptor beta chains listed below, sequenced in a study of radiation and T cells in renal cell carcinoma (dated by TCRdb to between 2020 and 2021). The intended sense of this specimen's time point label: baseline pretreatment blood. What this sample's treatment or condition label stands for: 15 Gy SBRT to primary tumor, nephrectomy 4 weeks later. Library preparation was by the immunoSEQ multiplex PCR assay. The clones in this table, taken by TCRdb from immuneACCESS, are in-frame only. Not every clone is retained; where verified, under half of the shortfall comes from an unresolved V gene, and the cause of the rest is unknown. The sample data list approximately 120,000 clones, and about four fifths of these were observed just once. Approximately 3% of the sample lies in the top ten. Here the sequenced sample was blood, taken from a patient whose treatment included radiotherapy and nephrectomy. The origin of the receptors is an older woman with renal cell carcinoma.

The chain has TRBV19 and TRBJ1-5, with D possibly matching TRBD1 (6 bases). Germline CDR1 is LNHDA and CDR2 is SQIVND (reference sequence). The CDR3 sequence is 15 residues long. Trimming took 3 bases from V and 5 from J, leaving 14 bases between them. For the CDR3, the DNA is TGTGCCAGTAGTATGGGTGCAGGGGACGATCAGCCCCAGCATTTT. Translating gives CASSMGAGDDQPQHF. The complete variable domain, with remaining parts taken from reference TRBV19 and TRBJ1-5, reads DGGITQSPKYLFRKEGQNVTLSCEQNLNHDAMYWYRQDPGQGLRLIYYSQIVNDFQKGDIAEGYSVSREKKESFPLTVTSAQKNPTAFYLCASSMGAGDDQPQHFGDGTRLSIL.

The V gene is TRBV4-2, the J gene TRBJ2-2; the D gene is possibly TRBD1 (5 bases). The germline gives CDR1 LGHNA, CDR2 YNFKEQ. CDR3 length equals 15 residues. Trimming cost V 4 bases and J 1 base, with 10 bases left between them. The CDR3 DNA reads as TGTGCCAGCAGCCTCTTCGGACAGAACACCGGGGAGCTGTTTTTT. Its protein is CASSLFGQNTGELFF.

J is TRBJ1-2 and V is TRBV29-1, with a possible D match to TRBD1 (6 bases). V shed 0 bases and J shed 8 bases, with 10 bases lying between them. Germline-derived CDR1 and CDR2 are SQVTM and ANQGSEA. The CDR3 spans 12 residues. CDR3 protein: CSVEENREGYTF. DNA of the CDR3: TGCAGCGTTGAAGAAAACAGGGAGGGCTACACCTTC.

This sequence joins TRBV19 and TRBJ2-1; D is uncertain. Trimming took off 3 bases at V and 8 bases at J, with 5 bases between the two ends. Germline values: CDR1 LNHDA, CDR2 SQIVND (reference sequence). This CDR3 contains 11 residues. This chain's CDR3 is CASSIRDEQFF. The CDR3 nucleotides are TGTGCCAGTAGTATTAGGGATGAGCAGTTCTTC.

The chain links TRBV19 to TRBJ2-1, with TRBD2 matching over 8 bases. The CDR3 covers 15 residues. The germline gives CDR1 LNHDA, CDR2 SQIVND (reference sequence). Trimming at V came to 5 bases and at J to 7 bases, leaving 10 bases not matched to a gene. The CDR3 nucleotides are TGTGCCAGTAGTGGGGTTACGGGGGGGCATAATGAGCAGTTCTTC. Amino acids: CASSGVTGGHNEQFF.

The V and J genes are TRBV5-1 and TRBJ2-5; D gene uncertain. Per the germline V gene, CDR1 is SGHRS and CDR2 is YFSETQ. The CDR3 runs 19 residues. V shed 0 bases and J shed 0 bases, with 21 bases lying between them. This CDR3 reads CASSLGEVSTVLYQETQYF. CDR3 nucleotide sequence: TGCGCCAGCAGCTTGGGGGAAGTGAGTACGGTTTTGTACCAAGAGACCCAGTACTTC.

The gene calls are TRBV6-5 and TRBJ2-7; 9 nucleotides match TRBD1. The CDR3 has 14 amino acids. Germline CDR1 MNHEY, CDR2 SVGAGI. V was clipped by 3 bases and J by 7 bases; unmatched bases: 7. CDR3 residues: CASSYTTGGREQYF. The DNA for the CDR3 is TGTGCCAGCAGTTATACGACAGGGGGTCGGGAGCAGTACTTC.

The chain is built from TRBV6-1 and TRBJ2-7; possibly TRBD2 for D (5 bases). From germline, CDR1 is MNHNS and CDR2 SASEGT. This CDR3 has 14 amino acids. V gave up 1 base and J gave up 0 bases, with 7 bases separating them. The CDR3 DNA follows: TGTGCCAGCAGTGAAGGAGGGAGCTCCTACGAGCAGTACTTC. Its translation is CASSEGGSSYEQYF.

This chain connects TRBV11-3 to TRBJ1-2; 12 bases agree with TRBD1. The germline CDR1 and CDR2 sequences are SGHNT and YENEEA. J lost 8 bases, V lost 4 bases, and 11 bases had no gene match. CDR3 length equals 16 residues. CDR3 sequence (DNA): TGTGCCAGCAGCTCGGGACAGGGGGCGCGTATCTGGGGCTACACCTTC. Residues: CASSSGQGARIWGYTF.

V usage is TRBV19 and J usage is TRBJ1-2, with TRBD1 matching 7 bases. V dropped 4 bases and J dropped 8; count of bases not matched to a gene: 13. Germline CDR1 reads LNHDA; CDR2 reads SQIVND (reference sequence). The length of the CDR3 is 15 residues. CDR3 sequence reads: CASSTGQSPRSGYTF. The CDR3 bases are TGTGCCAGTAGTACGGGACAGTCCCCCCGGAGCGGCTACACCTTC.

The V gene is TRBV6-1, the J gene TRBJ2-7; TRBD1 aligns across 12 bases. With 3 bases clipped from V and 5 bases from J, the junction kept 8 bases outside the gene matches. CDR3 length equals 16 residues. Germline-derived CDR1 and CDR2 are MNHNS and SASEGT. The DNA of the CDR3 is TGTGCCAGCAGTGACCCCCCGGGACAGGGGGCCCACGAGCAGTACTTC. Protein sequence: CASSDPPGQGAHEQYF.

The genes are TRBV19 and TRBJ2-7; D remains unclear. The length of the CDR3 is 14 residues. CDR1 and CDR2 (germline): LNHDA, SQIVND (reference sequence). With 7 bases removed from V and 1 base from J, the gap between germline ends came to 14 bases. The CDR3 protein is CASTPGLGSYEQYF. CDR3 coding DNA: TGTGCCAGTACCCCCGGGCTGGGATCCTACGAGCAGTACTTC.

This clone occurred a few times. This chain joins TRBV21-1 and TRBJ1-1; the table calls TRBD1, which could not be checked here. TRBV21-1 is assigned pseudogene status. The CDR3 length is 14 residues. The CDR3 protein is CASSKGTANTEAFF. DNA for the CDR3: TGTGCCAGCAGCAAAGGCACAGCCAACACTGAAGCTTTCTTT.

The chain joins TRBV5-6 to TRBJ2-5; the match to TRBD1 covers 7 bases. The CDR3 is 14 amino acids. V gave up 3 bases and J gave up 4 bases; unmatched junction bases: 6. Per the germline V gene, CDR1 is SGHDT and CDR2 is YYEEEE. The CDR3 protein is CASSYTGAGETQYF. The CDR3 DNA reads as TGTGCCAGCAGCTACACAGGGGCGGGAGAGACCCAGTACTTC.

The chain is built from TRBV4-1 and TRBJ2-3; TRBD1 aligns across 7 bases. Per germline, CDR1 MGHRA and CDR2 YSYEKL. The J segment lost 7 bases and the V segment lost 1 base, leaving 2 bases of the junction unmatched. The CDR3 consists of 13 residues. CDR3 in amino acids: CASSQGDSNTQYF. CDR3 sequence (DNA): TGCGCCAGCAGCCAAGGGGACAGCAATACGCAGTATTTT.

Only one count was recorded for this clone. The chain uses TRBV6-5 and TRBJ2-1; 9 bases agree with TRBD2. Germline V CDR1 and CDR2: MNHEY, SVGAGI. The CDR3 totals 15 residues. V lost 0 bases, J lost 9 bases, and 6 bases stayed unmatched. CDR3 sequence: CASSYSGTSPFEQFF. The DNA for the CDR3 is TGTGCCAGCAGTTACTCCGGGACTAGCCCATTTGAGCAGTTCTTC.

V is TRBV6-1 and J is TRBJ2-4; maybe TRBD1 (6 bases). This CDR3 has 11 amino acids. Germline CDR1 reads MNHNS; CDR2 reads SASEGT. V lost 3 bases and J lost 11, with 8 bases in between. CDR3 sequence reads: CASSDWTVQYF. CDR3 DNA sequence: TGTGCCAGCAGTGACTGGACAGTTCAGTACTTC.

The chain links TRBV19 to TRBJ1-6; D might be TRBD1 (6 bases). Germline V gene data show CDR1 as LNHDA and CDR2 as SQIVND (reference sequence). This CDR3 has 17 residues. The V end lost 5 bases, the J end lost 0 bases, and 14 bases lay between the germline ends. Written as DNA, the CDR3 is TGTGCCAGTAGTCAGGAGGAAGGGGGCTCCTATAATTCACCCCTCCACTTT. It specifies CASSQEEGGSYNSPLHF.

The chain has TRBV19 and TRBJ1-1, with a possible D match to TRBD1 (6 bases). Germline V CDR1 and CDR2: LNHDA, SQIVND (reference sequence). This CDR3 is 13 amino acids long. Trimming took off 10 bases at V and 7 bases at J, with 19 bases between the two ends. The CDR3 sequence is CATRYGQLNEAFF. In DNA, the CDR3 is TGTGCCACCCGATACGGACAGTTGAATGAAGCTTTCTTT.